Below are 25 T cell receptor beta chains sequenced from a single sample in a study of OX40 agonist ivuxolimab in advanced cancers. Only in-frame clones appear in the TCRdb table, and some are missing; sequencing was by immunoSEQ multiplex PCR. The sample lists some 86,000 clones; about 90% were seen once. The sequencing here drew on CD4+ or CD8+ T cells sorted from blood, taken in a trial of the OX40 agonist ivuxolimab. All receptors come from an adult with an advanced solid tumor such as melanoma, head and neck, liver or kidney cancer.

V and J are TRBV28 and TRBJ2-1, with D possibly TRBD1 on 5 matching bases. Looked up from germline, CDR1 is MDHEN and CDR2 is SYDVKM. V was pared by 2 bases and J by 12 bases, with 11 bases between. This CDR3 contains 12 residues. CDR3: CASSLIAGAQFF. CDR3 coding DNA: TGTGCCAGCAGTTTAATTGCTGGGGCGCAGTTCTTC.

Here the CDR3 DNA reads TGTGCCTGGAGTCCGGGACTAGCGGGACCCGGGGATACGCAGTATTTT. It codes for CAWSPGLAGPGDTQYF. V is TRBV30 and J is TRBJ2-3; TRBD2 aligns across 13 bases. This CDR3 region has 16 residues. With 2 bases clipped from V and 6 bases from J, the junction kept 8 bases outside the gene matches. Germline V CDR1 and CDR2: GTSNPN, SVGIG (reference sequence).

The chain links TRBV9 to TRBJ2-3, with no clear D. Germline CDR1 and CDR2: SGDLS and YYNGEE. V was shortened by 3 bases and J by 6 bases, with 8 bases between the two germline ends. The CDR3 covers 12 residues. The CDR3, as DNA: TGTGCCAGCAGCGCCACAGTGGATACGCAGTATTTT. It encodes CASSATVDTQYF.

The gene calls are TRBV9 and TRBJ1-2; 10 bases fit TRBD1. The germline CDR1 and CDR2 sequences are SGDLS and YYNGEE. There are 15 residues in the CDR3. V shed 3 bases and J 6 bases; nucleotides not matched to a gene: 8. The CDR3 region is CASSASAGQGHGYTF. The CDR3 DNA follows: TGTGCCAGCAGCGCCAGCGCGGGACAGGGGCATGGCTACACCTTC.

DNA of the CDR3: TGTGCCAGTATCCCCCGGGGCGCAGATACGCAGTATTTT. Its protein product is CASIPRGADTQYF. The chain employs TRBV19 and TRBJ2-3, with D perhaps being TRBD1 or TRBD2 (5 bases each). CDR3 length: 13 amino acids. Trimming shortened V by 7 bases and J by 4 bases, and 12 bases separated the two germline ends. Germline V lookup: CDR1 LNHDA, CDR2 SQIVND (reference sequence).

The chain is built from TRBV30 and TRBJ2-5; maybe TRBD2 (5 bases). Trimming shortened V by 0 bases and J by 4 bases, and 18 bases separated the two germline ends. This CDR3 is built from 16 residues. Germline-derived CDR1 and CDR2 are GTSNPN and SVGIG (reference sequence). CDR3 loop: CAWSVLVGRGTETQYF. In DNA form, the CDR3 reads TGTGCCTGGAGTGTACTAGTTGGTCGGGGAACAGAGACCCAGTACTTC. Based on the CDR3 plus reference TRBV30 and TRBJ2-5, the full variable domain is SQTIHQWPATLVQPVGSPLSLECTVEGTSNPNLYWYRQAAGRGLQLLFYSVGIGQISSEVPQNLSASRPQDRQFILSSKKLLLSDSGFYLCAWSVLVGRGTETQYFGPGTRLLVL.

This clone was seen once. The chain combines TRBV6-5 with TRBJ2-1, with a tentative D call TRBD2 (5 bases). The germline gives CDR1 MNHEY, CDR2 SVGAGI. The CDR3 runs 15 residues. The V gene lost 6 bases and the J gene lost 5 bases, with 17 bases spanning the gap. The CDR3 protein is CASSFSGIGNNEQFF. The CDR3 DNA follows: TGTGCCAGCAGCTTCTCCGGGATTGGCAACAATGAGCAGTTCTTC.

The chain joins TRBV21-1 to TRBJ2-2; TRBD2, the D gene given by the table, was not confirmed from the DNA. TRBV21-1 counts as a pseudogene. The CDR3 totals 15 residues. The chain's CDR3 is CASSKASGSTGELFF. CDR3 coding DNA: TGTGCCAGCAGCAAAGCTAGCGGGAGCACCGGGGAGCTGTTTTTT.

CDR3: CAISGGEATEAFF. The CDR3 DNA reads TGTGCCATCAGTGGCGGGGAGGCCACTGAAGCTTTCTTT. The chain is built from TRBV10-3 and TRBJ1-1; no reliable D call. The CDR3 has 13 residues. Deletions cut 4 bases from V and 4 bases from J, with 10 bases between. Germline V gene sequence: CDR1 ENHRY, CDR2 SYGVKD.

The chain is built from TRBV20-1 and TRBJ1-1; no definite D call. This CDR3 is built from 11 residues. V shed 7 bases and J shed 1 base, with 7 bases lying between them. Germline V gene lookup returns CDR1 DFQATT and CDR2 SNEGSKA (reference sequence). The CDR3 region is CSVGWNTEAFF. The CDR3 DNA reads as TGCAGTGTTGGCTGGAACACTGAAGCTTTCTTT.

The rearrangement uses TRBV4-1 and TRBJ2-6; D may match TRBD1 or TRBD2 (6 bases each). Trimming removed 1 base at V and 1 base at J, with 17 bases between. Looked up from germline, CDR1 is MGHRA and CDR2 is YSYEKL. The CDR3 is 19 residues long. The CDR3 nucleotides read TGCGCCAGCAGCCAAGTTGGGGGGCGCAGGCGGTCTGGGGCCAACGTCCTGACTTTC. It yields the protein CASSQVGGRRRSGANVLTF.

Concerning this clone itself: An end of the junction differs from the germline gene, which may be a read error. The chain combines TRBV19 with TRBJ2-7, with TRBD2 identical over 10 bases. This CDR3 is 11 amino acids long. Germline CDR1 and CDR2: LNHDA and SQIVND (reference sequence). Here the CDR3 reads CASSSGLAVSF. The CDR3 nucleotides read TGTGCCAGTAGTTCCGGACTAGCGGTTAGCTTC.

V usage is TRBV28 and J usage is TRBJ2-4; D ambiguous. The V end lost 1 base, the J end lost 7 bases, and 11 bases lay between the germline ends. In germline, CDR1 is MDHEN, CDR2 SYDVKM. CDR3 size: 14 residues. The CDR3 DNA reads TGTGCCAGCAGTTTATTTCCCGGACGGAACATTCAGTACTTC. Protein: CASSLFPGRNIQYF.

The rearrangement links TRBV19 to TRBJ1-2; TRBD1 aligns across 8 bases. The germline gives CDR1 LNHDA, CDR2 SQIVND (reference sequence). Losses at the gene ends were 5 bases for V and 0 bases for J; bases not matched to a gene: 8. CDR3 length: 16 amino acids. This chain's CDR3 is CASSPSRTGSNYGYTF. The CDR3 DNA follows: TGTGCCAGTAGTCCGAGCCGGACAGGGTCTAACTATGGCTACACCTTC. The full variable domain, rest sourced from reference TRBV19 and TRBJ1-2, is DGGITQSPKYLFRKEGQNVTLSCEQNLNHDAMYWYRQDPGQGLRLIYYSQIVNDFQKGDIAEGYSVSREKKESFPLTVTSAQKNPTAFYLCASSPSRTGSNYGYTFGSGTRLTVV.

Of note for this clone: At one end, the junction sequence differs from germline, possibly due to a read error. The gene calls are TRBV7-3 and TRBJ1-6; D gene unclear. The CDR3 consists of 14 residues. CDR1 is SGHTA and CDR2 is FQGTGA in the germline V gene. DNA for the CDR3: TGTGCCAGCAGTTTAACCGGGTATAATTCACCCCTCCACTTT. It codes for CASSLTGYNSPLHF. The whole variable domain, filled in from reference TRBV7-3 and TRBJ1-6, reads GAGVSQTPSNKVTEKGKYVELRCDPISGHTALYWYRQSLGQGPEFLIYFQGTGAADDSGLPNDRFFAVRPEGSVSTLKIQRTERGDSAVYLCASSLTGYNSPLHFGNGTRLTVT.

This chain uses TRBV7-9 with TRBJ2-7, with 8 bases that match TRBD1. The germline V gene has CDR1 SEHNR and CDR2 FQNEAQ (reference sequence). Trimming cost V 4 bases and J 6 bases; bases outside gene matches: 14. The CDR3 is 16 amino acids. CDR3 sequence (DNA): TGTGCCAGCAGCTCTCCCGGCGAGGACAGGGCTTCCGAGCAGTACTTC. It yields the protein CASSSPGEDRASEQYF. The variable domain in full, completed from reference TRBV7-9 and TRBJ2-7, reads DTGVSQNPRHKITKRGQNVTFRCDPISEHNRLYWYRQTLGQGPEFLTYFQNEAQLEKSRLLSDRFSAERPKGSFSTLEIQRTEQGDSAMYLCASSSPGEDRASEQYFGPGTRLTVT.

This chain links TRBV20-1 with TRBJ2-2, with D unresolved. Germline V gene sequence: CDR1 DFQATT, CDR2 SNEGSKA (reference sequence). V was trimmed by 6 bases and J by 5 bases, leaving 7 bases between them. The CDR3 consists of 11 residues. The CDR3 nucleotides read TGCAGTGCAGGATATACCGGGGAGCTGTTTTTT. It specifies CSAGYTGELFF.

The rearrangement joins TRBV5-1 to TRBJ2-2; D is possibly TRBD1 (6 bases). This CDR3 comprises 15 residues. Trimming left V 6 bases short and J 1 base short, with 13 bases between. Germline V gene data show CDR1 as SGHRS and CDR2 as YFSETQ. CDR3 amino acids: CASKGVQGNTGELFF. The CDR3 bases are TGCGCCAGCAAGGGGGTCCAGGGGAACACCGGGGAGCTGTTTTTT.

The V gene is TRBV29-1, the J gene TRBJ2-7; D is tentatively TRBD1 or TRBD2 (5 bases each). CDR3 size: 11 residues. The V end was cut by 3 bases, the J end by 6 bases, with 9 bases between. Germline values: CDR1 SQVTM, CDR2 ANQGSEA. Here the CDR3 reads CSVDRDAEQYF. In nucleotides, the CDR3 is TGCAGCGTTGACCGGGACGCCGAGCAGTACTTC.

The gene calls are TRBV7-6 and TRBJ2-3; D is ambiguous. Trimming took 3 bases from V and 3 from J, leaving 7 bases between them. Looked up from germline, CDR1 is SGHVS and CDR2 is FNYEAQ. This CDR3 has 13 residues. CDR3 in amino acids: CASSFDITDTQYF. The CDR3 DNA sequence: TGTGCCAGCAGCTTCGACATTACAGATACGCAGTATTTT.

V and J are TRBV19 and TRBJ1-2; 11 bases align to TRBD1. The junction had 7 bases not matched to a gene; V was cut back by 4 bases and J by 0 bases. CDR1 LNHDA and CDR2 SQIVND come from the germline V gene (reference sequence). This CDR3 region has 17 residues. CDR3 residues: CASSRGDRGVSNYGYTF. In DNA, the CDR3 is TGTGCCAGTAGTAGAGGGGACAGGGGGGTTTCTAACTATGGCTACACCTTC.

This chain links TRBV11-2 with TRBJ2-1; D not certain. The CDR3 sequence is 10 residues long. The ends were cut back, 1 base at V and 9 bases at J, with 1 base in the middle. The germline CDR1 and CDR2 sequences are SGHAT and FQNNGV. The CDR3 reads CASSLVEQFF. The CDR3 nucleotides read TGTGCCAGCAGCTTAGTTGAGCAGTTCTTC.

The CDR3 region is CASRNSYEQYF. CDR3 nucleotides: TGTGCCAGCAGGAACTCCTACGAGCAGTACTTC. This sequence joins TRBV6-5 and TRBJ2-5; D gene uncertain. Gene TRBJ2-7 matches the end of the DNA better, so the J call may be wrong. Germline V gene lookup returns CDR1 MNHEY and CDR2 SVGAGI. CDR3 length equals 11 residues.

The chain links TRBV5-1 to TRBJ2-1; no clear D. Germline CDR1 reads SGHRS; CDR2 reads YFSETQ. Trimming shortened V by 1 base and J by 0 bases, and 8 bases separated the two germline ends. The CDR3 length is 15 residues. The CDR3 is CASSLSWGSYNEQFF. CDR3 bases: TGCGCCAGCAGCTTGAGTTGGGGCTCCTACAATGAGCAGTTCTTC. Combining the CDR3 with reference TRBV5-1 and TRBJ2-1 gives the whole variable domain KAGVTQTPRYLIKTRGQQVTLSCSPISGHRSVSWYQQTPGQGLQFLFEYFSETQRNKGNFPGRFSGRQFSNSRSEMNVSTLELGDSALYLCASSLSWGSYNEQFFGPGTRLTVL.

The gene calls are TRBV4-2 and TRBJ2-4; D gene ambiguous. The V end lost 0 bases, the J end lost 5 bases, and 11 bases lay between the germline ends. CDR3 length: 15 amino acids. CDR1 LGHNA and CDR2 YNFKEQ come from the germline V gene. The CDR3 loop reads CASSQEVLAENIQYF. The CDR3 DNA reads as TGTGCCAGCAGCCAAGAGGTACTTGCCGAAAACATTCAGTACTTC.